The 26 T cell receptor beta chains below all came from one sample that was sequenced in a study of CD8+CD57+ T cells in acquired aplastic anemia. Genomic DNA templated the TCR beta VDJ and CDR3 profiling. TCRdb ran MiXCR on the reads and lists one entry per CDR3 protein. The sample consists of 450,000 to 600,000 distinct CDR3 sequences, roughly a third of them appearing once. It was patients with CD8+CD57+ cell expansion by flow cytometry who were chosen for sequencing. What was sequenced was sorted CD4+, CD8+, or CD8+CD57+ T cells (not recorded which) from PBMCs. The origin of the receptors is a human donor with aplastic anemia.

Worth noting for this clonotype: An end of the junction differs from the germline gene, which may be a read error. The gene calls are TRBV10-3 and TRBJ2-3, with 7 positions matching TRBD2. Germline CDR1 reads ENHRY; CDR2 reads SYGVKD. The CDR3 consists of 15 residues. CDR3 DNA sequence: TGTGCCAGCAGTGGCCACGGGGGGTGGACAGATACGCAGTATTTT. Protein sequence: CASSGHGGWTDTQYF.

This chain connects TRBV9 to TRBJ2-3, with D possibly TRBD1 on 6 matching bases. The CDR3 spans 15 residues. The ends were cut back, 2 bases at V and 0 bases at J, with 10 bases in the middle. Looked up from germline, CDR1 is SGDLS and CDR2 is YYNGEE. CDR3 DNA sequence: TGTGCCAGCAGCGTTTGGGACACTAGCACAGATACGCAGTATTTT. Residues: CASSVWDTSTDTQYF.

This clonotype was detected ten times or more. The genes are TRBV7-2 and TRBJ1-5; D is uncertain. CDR3 length: 14 amino acids. V was pared by 5 bases and J by 9 bases, with 17 bases between. Germline assignment: CDR1 SGHTA and CDR2 FQGNSA. Written as DNA, the CDR3 is TGTGCCAGCAGCCCTAGGCAGTCCCGTTTGCCCCAGCATTTT. Protein sequence: CASSPRQSRLPQHF.

This clonotype was seen many times. This chain joins TRBV7-9 and TRBJ2-7; TRBD2 might be the D (5 bases). The CDR3 extends over 13 amino acids. Trimming shortened V by 5 bases and J by 1 base, and 9 bases separated the two germline ends. The V gene's germline CDR1 is SEHNR and CDR2 FQNEAQ (reference sequence). The CDR3 DNA sequence: TGTGCCAGCAGCAGAAGCGGTTCCTACGAGCAGTACTTC. Translated: CASSRSGSYEQYF.

There are many counts of this clonotype. The J gene is TRBJ1-1, the V gene TRBV9; no reliable D call. The CDR3 is 14 amino acids. The V gene's germline CDR1 is SGDLS and CDR2 YYNGEE. The ends were cut back, 0 bases at V and 0 bases at J, with 6 bases in the middle. CDR3 protein: CASSVGVLNTEAFF. CDR3 coding DNA: TGTGCCAGCAGCGTAGGAGTACTGAACACTGAAGCTTTCTTT.

Points on this clonotype: A single base separates this from a much larger clone, so it may be a read error. This chain connects TRBV20-1 to TRBJ1-2, with TRBD1 matching over 7 bases. CDR1 and CDR2 from the germline V gene are DFQATT and SNEGSKA (reference sequence). The CDR3 covers 14 residues. After removal of 5 bases from V and 8 bases from J, the junction contained 14 bases not matched to a gene. CDR3 protein: CSAGEYRGTGGYTF. CDR3 nucleotide sequence: TGCAGTGCTGGGGAATACAGGGGAACGGGGGGCTACACCTTC.

The chain joins TRBV10-3 to TRBJ2-7; 9 positions agree with TRBD1. Germline CDR1 is ENHRY and CDR2 is SYGVKD. J lost 7 bases, V lost 10 bases, and 29 bases had no gene match. The CDR3 is 19 amino acids. The CDR3, as DNA: TGTGCCAACAGGACACAACCCGGCTCGGAAGGGACAGGGTCAAGGGAGCAGTACTTC. This codes for CANRTQPGSEGTGSREQYF.

In this sample, this clonotype turned up a few times. At one of its ends the junction is not consistent with the germline gene, which may arise from a read error. The chain has TRBV2 and TRBJ2-2; TRBD2 aligns across 11 bases. CDR1 is SNHLY, CDR2 FYNNEI, per germline. The CDR3 loop spans 16 amino acids. The CDR3 here is CASVSGRGVVTGELFF. The DNA for the CDR3 is TGTGCCAGCGTTAGCGGGAGGGGAGTCGTAACCGGGGAACTGTTTTTT.

Only a few counts were recorded for this clonotype. The chain couples TRBV19 to TRBJ2-7; 8 positions agree with TRBD1. This CDR3 spans 15 amino acids. V gave up 9 bases and J gave up 2 bases; unmatched junction bases: 12. Germline values: CDR1 LNHDA, CDR2 SQIVND (reference sequence). DNA of the CDR3: TGTGCCAGCAGTTTTCAGGGGGCTTGGACCTACGAGCAGTACTTC. Its protein is CASSFQGAWTYEQYF.

This clonotype showed up just a few times. The chain employs TRBV4-1 and TRBJ1-3, with 10 bases fitting TRBD1. After removal of 4 bases from V and 1 base from J, the junction contained 16 bases not matched to a gene. CDR1 is MGHRA, CDR2 YSYEKL, per germline. The CDR3 runs 20 residues. Here the CDR3 DNA reads TGCGCCAGCAGCCGCAATATACCCTCCGGGACAGGGGTATCTGGAAACACCATATATTTT. As protein: CASSRNIPSGTGVSGNTIYF.

The chain combines TRBV20-1 with TRBJ2-3, with TRBD1 as a possible D gene (6 bases). The CDR3 is 15 amino acids. With 0 bases removed from V and 0 bases from J, the gap between germline ends came to 10 bases. Germline lookup yields CDR1 DFQATT and CDR2 SNEGSKA (reference sequence). CDR3 sequence reads: CSARDGGLSTDTQYF. In DNA form, the CDR3 reads TGCAGTGCTAGAGATGGGGGCCTTAGCACAGATACGCAGTATTTT.

The V gene is TRBV29-1, the J gene TRBJ2-1, with TRBD2 matching over 7 bases. Germline loops: CDR1 SQVTM, CDR2 ANQGSEA. Trimming cost V 4 bases and J 7 bases; bases outside gene matches: 4. This CDR3 has 12 residues. CDR3 region: CSVGLAGNEQFF. CDR3 in DNA: TGCAGCGTTGGACTAGCAGGGAATGAGCAGTTCTTC.

The chain is built from TRBV20-1 and TRBJ2-3; 8 bases line up with TRBD2. The length of the CDR3 is 14 residues. Germline V lookup: CDR1 DFQATT, CDR2 SNEGSKA (reference sequence). V shed 3 bases and J 2 bases; nucleotides not matched to a gene: 4. The CDR3 loop reads CSASSGGTTDTQYF. CDR3 bases: TGCAGTGCTAGTTCGGGGGGGACCACAGATACGCAGTATTTT.

This clonotype showed up just a few times. J is TRBJ2-7 and V is TRBV6-2 or TRBV6-3; the D gene is possibly TRBD1 (6 bases). Deletions cut 6 bases from V and 3 bases from J, with 18 bases between. This CDR3 contains 15 residues. Germline V CDR1 and CDR2: MNHEY, SVGEGT. The chain's CDR3 is CASSPWSTGSYEQYF. The DNA for the CDR3 is TGTGCCAGCAGCCCCTGGTCGACAGGAAGCTACGAGCAGTACTTC.

This clonotype was found many times. Sequence at one end of the junction differs from germline and may be a read error. The chain links TRBV7-2 to TRBJ2-7; D is uncertain. The CDR3 has 11 residues. Germline CDR1 and CDR2: SGHTA and FQGNSA. The CDR3 protein is CASSNSYEQYF. In nucleotides, the CDR3 is TGCGCCAGCAGCAACTCCTACGAGCAGTACTTC.

The chain is built from TRBV29-1 and TRBJ2-1; weak D call: TRBD2 (5 bases). The V gene lost 2 bases and the J gene lost 7 bases, with 6 bases spanning the gap. CDR3 size: 11 residues. CDR1 is SQVTM, CDR2 ANQGSEA, per germline. The CDR3 region has the DNA TGCAGCGTTGAACGGGAAAATGAGCAGTTCTTC. Translation: CSVERENEQFF.

This clonotype was counted between two and nine times. The J gene is TRBJ1-1, the V gene TRBV20-1, with TRBD1 as a possible D gene (6 bases). CDR1 and CDR2 from the germline V gene are DFQATT and SNEGSKA (reference sequence). The CDR3 loop spans 16 amino acids. Trimming left V 6 bases short and J 0 bases short, with 20 bases between. CDR3 nucleotide sequence: TGCAGTGCCGGCCATATGGACAGAACCATGAACACTGAAGCTTTCTTT. Amino acids: CSAGHMDRTMNTEAFF.

Only one count was recorded for this clonotype. The junction differs from germline at one of its ends, possibly a read error. The chain has TRBV2 and TRBJ1-5, with a weak D call TRBD1 (6 bases). The germline gives CDR1 SNHLY, CDR2 FYNNEI. The CDR3 is made up of 15 amino acids. As DNA, the CDR3 is TGTGCCAGCAGTGACAGCAGGGGAGGGAATCAGCCCCAGCATTTC. Amino acid sequence: CASSDSRGGNQPQHF.

The genes are TRBV20-1 and TRBJ2-3; D remains unclear. CDR3 length: 12 residues. Between the trimmed V and J ends, which lost 2 bases and 3 bases, there was a span of 6 bases. Per germline, CDR1 DFQATT and CDR2 SNEGSKA (reference sequence). The CDR3 coding sequence is TGCAGTGCTAGATTGATGACAGATACGCAGTATTTT. Its translation is CSARLMTDTQYF.

This clonotype has only a few counts. The genes are TRBV11-1 and TRBJ2-3, with D maybe TRBD2 (6 bases). This CDR3 comprises 15 residues. Germline CDR1 and CDR2: SGHAT and FQDESV (reference sequence). Trimming pared 3 bases from V and 0 bases from J, leaving 10 bases between. The CDR3 is CASSFPGVSTDTQYF. DNA of the CDR3: TGTGCCAGCAGCTTCCCGGGGGTCAGCACAGATACGCAGTATTTT.

The chain joins TRBV19 to TRBJ1-4; D unclear. CDR1 and CDR2 (germline): LNHDA, SQIVND (reference sequence). The CDR3 is 15 residues long. Trimming left V 3 bases short and J 5 bases short, with 13 bases between. The DNA for the CDR3 is TGTGCCAGTAGTATCGCCGGGATCCAAAATGAAAAACTGTTTTTT. It translates to CASSIAGIQNEKLFF.

Many counts were recorded for this clonotype. The gene calls are TRBV2 and TRBJ1-2, with D uncertain. V was pared by 1 base and J by 1 base, with 7 bases between. Germline-derived CDR1 and CDR2 are SNHLY and FYNNEI. CDR3 length: 14 residues. The CDR3 protein is CASSEGRLNYGYTF. The CDR3, as DNA: TGTGCCAGCAGTGAAGGCCGTCTTAACTATGGCTACACCTTC. The full variable domain, completed using reference TRBV2 and TRBJ1-2, is EPEVTQTPSHQVTQMGQEVILRCVPISNHLYFYWYRQILGQKVEFLVSFYNNEISEKSEIFDDQFSVERPDGSNFTLKIRSTKLEDSAMYFCASSEGRLNYGYTFGSGTRLTVV.

This chain uses TRBV20-1 with TRBJ1-2; D may be TRBD1 (6 bases). This CDR3 contains 12 residues. Trimming took 5 bases from V and 6 from J, leaving 13 bases between them. Germline V CDR1 and CDR2: DFQATT, SNEGSKA (reference sequence). The CDR3 bases are TGCAGTGCTCGAGCAGGGGCGGATGGCTACACCTTC. Its translation is CSARAGADGYTF.

This clonotype was counted ten times or more. This sequence joins TRBV25-1 and TRBJ1-4; D unclear. This CDR3 is 14 amino acids long. The germline V gene encodes CDR1 MGHDK and CDR2 SYGVNS. V lost 1 base and J lost 8, with 11 bases in between. CDR3 amino acids: CASSESGSGEKLFF. The CDR3 DNA follows: TGTGCCAGCAGTGAATCGGGGAGCGGCGAAAAACTGTTTTTT.

The chain couples TRBV4-3 to TRBJ1-1; no definite D call. Between the trimmed V and J ends, which lost 1 base and 1 base, there was a span of 7 bases. CDR1 is LGHNA, CDR2 YSLEER, per germline. The length of the CDR3 is 14 residues. CDR3 loop: CASSQAQGNTEAFF. The CDR3, as DNA: TGCGCCAGCAGCCAAGCACAAGGGAACACTGAAGCTTTCTTT.

This clonotype has at least ten counts. CDR3 amino acids: CATSKINQPQHF. CDR3 nucleotide sequence: TGTGCCACCAGCAAAATAAATCAGCCCCAGCATTTT. This chain connects TRBV15 to TRBJ1-5; D is ambiguous. Looked up from germline, CDR1 is LNHNV and CDR2 is YYDKDF (reference sequence). The length of the CDR3 is 12 residues. V lost 4 bases, J lost 4 bases, and 5 bases lay in between.